The rows below give T cell receptor beta chains drawn from one sample of a study of T cells in localized non-small cell lung cancer. Only in-frame clones appear in the TCRdb table, and some are missing; sequencing was by immunoSEQ multiplex PCR. The sample carries 70,000 to 95,000 clones, roughly 91% recorded once. The specimen comprised PBMCs, sampled before any cancer treatment. The receptors derive from a woman aged 35 to 70 with stage II squamous cell lung carcinoma. CDR3s include the opening cysteine and the closing phenylalanine or tryptophan. Fields, in order: J gene, V gene, CDR3 protein.

TRBJ2-2,TRBV6-1,CASRRVANTGELFF
TRBJ1-5,TRBV19,CASRPASIQPQHF
TRBJ2-5,TRBV29-1,CSVEDGGRETQYF
TRBJ2-7,TRBV5-1,CASSLAGSPPYEQYF
TRBJ2-5,TRBV5-1,CASSDRGSKETQYF
TRBJ1-1,TRBV4-2,CASSLRGPGGTEAFF
TRBJ2-5,TRBV12-5,CDPPQETQYF
TRBJ2-1,TRBV29-1,CSLMLAGINEQFF
TRBJ1-5,TRBV9,CASSLGTNGNQPQHF
TRBJ1-1,TRBV5-1,CASSLGGPQNTEAFF
TRBJ2-2,TRBV10-1,CASKGHNTGELFF
TRBJ1-5,TRBV7-9,CASSLEGGGQPQHF